Listed below are T cell receptor beta chains from one sample, sequenced in a study of blood T cell repertoires in COVID-19. Profiled with immunoSEQ multiplex PCR; TCRdb holds only in-frame clones, not every one. Found here are some 200,000 clones, 87% of them singletons; the top ten hold about 9.4%. Sequencing was done on a sample of PBMCs or T cells enriched from blood (not recorded which). These receptors came from a man aged 18-30 years with acute COVID-19. Each CDR3 is given with its conserved first and last residue. The D gene is left open where the match is weak. Clone size, where shown, is once, few, many, or a class for clones that have expanded.

clone size	V gene	D gene	J gene	CDR3 DNA	CDR3 protein
.	TRBV28	.	TRBJ2-3	TGTGCCAGCAGTTCTATTCGCGGATTGAACACAGATACGCAGTATTTT	CASSSIRGLNTDTQYF
.	TRBV12-3/TRBV12-4	.	TRBJ1-2	TGTGCCAGCAGTTCCTCGGGGTACGGCTACACCTTC	CASSSSGYGYTF
.	TRBV10-3	.	TRBJ1-2	TGTGCCATCAGTGACCCCACAGGGAGCTATGGCTACACCTTC	CAISDPTGSYGYTF
.	TRBV30	TRBD2	TRBJ2-1	TGTGCCTGGAGTGTCGGCGGGGGAGGGTCGGATGAGCAGTTCTTC	CAWSVGGGGSDEQFF
.	TRBV28	.	TRBJ2-7	TGTGCCAGCAGTCCGGGCGGGGTCCTAGGAGGCTACGAGCAGTACTTC	CASSPGGVLGGYEQYF
.	TRBV3-1/TRBV3-2	.	TRBJ2-7	TGTGCCAGCAGCCCGGGAATCCGGAGCGAGCAGTACTTC	CASSPGIRSEQYF
.	TRBV27	.	TRBJ1-5	TGTGCCAGCAGAAAGGGGGTGGTCGGTCAGCCCCAGCATTTT	CASRKGVVGQPQHF
.	TRBV29-1	TRBD2	TRBJ2-1	TGCAGCGTAGTTAGCGGGAGATGGTACAATGAGCAGTTCTTC	CSVVSGRWYNEQFF
.	TRBV27	.	TRBJ1-6	TGTGCCAGCAGATCCCGGGGGTATAATTCACCCCTCCACTTT	CASRSRGYNSPLHF
.	TRBV3-1/TRBV3-2	.	TRBJ2-2	TGTGCCAGCAGCCGTAAGGGAGACCCGAACACCGGGGAGCTGTTTTTT	CASSRKGDPNTGELFF
.	TRBV7-9	.	TRBJ2-1	TGTGCCAGCAGCTTATTTCCCGCCGATCTAAATGAGCAGTTCTTC	CASSLFPADLNEQFF
.	TRBV7-3	.	TRBJ2-3	TGTGCCAGCAGCTTACATGACTTAAGCACAGATACGCAGTATTTT	CASSLHDLSTDTQYF
.	TRBV30	TRBD1	TRBJ1-1	TGTGCCTGGAAAGGGACAGGACTCCTCCGTGCGGCTTTCTTT	CAWKGTGLLRAAFF
.	TRBV5-3	.	TRBJ2-1	TGTGCCAGAAGCATACGGACAGCACCAACCTACAATGAGCAGTTCTTC	CARSIRTAPTYNEQFF
.	TRBV28	.	TRBJ1-6	TGTGCCAGCAGTTTGGCAGTTTATAATTCACCCCTCCACTTT	CASSLAVYNSPLHF
once	TRBV18	TRBD2	TRBJ2-1	TGTGCCAGCTCATCAAAGACTAGCGGGAACAATGAGCAGTTCTTC	CASSSKTSGNNEQFF
once	TRBV9	.	TRBJ2-1	TGTGCCAGCAGCACCCGAGGGAGAGAGCAGTTCTTC	CASSTRGREQFF
many	TRBV4-2	.	TRBJ1-1	TGTGCCAGCAGCCAGACAGGTAACACTGAAGCTTTCTTT	CASSQTGNTEAFF
once	TRBV5-1	TRBD2	TRBJ2-1	TGCGCCAGCAGCTTTGGACTAGCGGAATACAATGAGCAGTTCTTC	CASSFGLAEYNEQFF
.	TRBV28	.	TRBJ2-7	TGTGCCAGCAGTTTGGGCAGCCTTGGCTACGAGCAGTACTTC	CASSLGSLGYEQYF
.	TRBV19	TRBD1	TRBJ2-7	TGTGCCAGTAGTTCCGGGACAGAGAGCTACGAGCAGTACTTC	CASSSGTESYEQYF
.	TRBV2	TRBD2	TRBJ2-1	TGTGCCAGCAGTGAACTTCCAGCGGGAGTTTACAATGAGCAGTTCTTC	CASSELPAGVYNEQFF
.	TRBV28	TRBD1	TRBJ2-7	TGTGCCAGCAGCAGGACAGGAAGGCAGTACTTC	CASSRTGRQYF
.	TRBV20-1	.	TRBJ2-3	TGCAGTGAGGGGGAAACAGATACGCAGTATTTT	CSEGETDTQYF
.	TRBV24-1	TRBD2	TRBJ2-2	TGTGCCACCAGGGATAGGACTAGTCACACCGGGGAGCTGTTTTTT	CATRDRTSHTGELFF
.	TRBV28	TRBD2	TRBJ2-7	TGTGCCAGCAGTTTACCCCCCGGACTAGCGGGAGGCTCCTACGAGCAGTACTTC	CASSLPPGLAGGSYEQYF
.	TRBV11-3	TRBD2	TRBJ2-1	TGTGCCAGCAGAACTAGCGGGAGAGGCGAGCAGTTCTTC	CASRTSGRGEQFF
many	TRBV6-4	.	TRBJ2-3	TGTGCCAGCAGTGACGGGACTACAGATACGCAGTATTTT	CASSDGTTDTQYF
.	TRBV9	TRBD2	TRBJ2-7	TGTGCCAGCAGCGACTCGTCACTAGCGGGACTCTACGAGCAGTACTTC	CASSDSSLAGLYEQYF
.	TRBV6-1	.	TRBJ1-5	TGTGCCAGCAGTGAAGCGCTACGGGTTCAGCCCCAGCATTTT	CASSEALRVQPQHF
.	TRBV24-1	.	TRBJ2-3	TGTGCCACCAGTTTCCTGGGGCGCCAAGGGGCAGATACGCAGTATTTT	CATSFLGRQGADTQYF
.	TRBV5-1	.	TRBJ1-1	TGCGCCAGCAGCCTAGTCTGGGGGGACGCTGAAGCTTTCTTT	CASSLVWGDAEAFF
.	TRBV12-3/TRBV12-4	.	TRBJ1-6	TGTGCCAGCAGTTTCAAGGATAGCTCACCCCTCCACTTT	CASSFKDSSPLHF
.	TRBV7-2	.	TRBJ1-3	TGTGCCAGCAGCTTAGATCGGGGAAACACCATATATTTT	CASSLDRGNTIYF
.	TRBV5-4	.	TRBJ2-5	TGTGCCAGCAGCCTCCGGGACACGAAAGAGACCCAGTACTTC	CASSLRDTKETQYF
.	TRBV30	.	TRBJ1-5	TGTGCCTGGAATCCGGGGACTGGGGATCAGCCCCAGCATTTT	CAWNPGTGDQPQHF
.	TRBV7-3	.	TRBJ1-2	TGTGCCAGCAGCTTACAGGCAGGACAGCCCGGTGGCTACACCTTC	CASSLQAGQPGGYTF
.	TRBV7-2	TRBD1	TRBJ2-4	TGTGCCAGCAGCCCAGACAGGGGAAAAAACATTCAGTACTTC	CASSPDRGKNIQYF
.	TRBV27	.	TRBJ1-5	TGTGCCAGCAGTTTTAGGGGGGGAAATCAGCCCCAGCATTTT	CASSFRGGNQPQHF
.	TRBV11-2	TRBD1	TRBJ2-7	TGTGCCAGCAGCTATTGGACAGGGGGCTACGAGCAGTACTTC	CASSYWTGGYEQYF
few	TRBV11-2	TRBD2	TRBJ2-7	TGTGCCAGCAGTCCTAGCGGCCCGGGCGAGCAGTACTTC	CASSPSGPGEQYF
.	TRBV2	.	TRBJ1-1	TGTGCCAGCAGTGAATCTTGGTCGAGGGGGAAATTGGTGGAGTTTGAAGCTTTCTTT	CASSESWSRGKLVEFEAFF
.	TRBV4-3	.	TRBJ2-7	TGCGCCAGCAGCCAAGGGGCGGAGGGCCCTTACGAGCAGTACTTC	CASSQGAEGPYEQYF
.	TRBV4-1	.	TRBJ1-5	TGCGCCAGCAGCCTGACAACAGTTAATAATCAGCCCCAGCATTTT	CASSLTTVNNQPQHF
.	TRBV12-5	TRBD2	TRBJ2-2	TGTGCTAGTGGTTTGGTACTCCAATCGGGACTAGCGGCGAACACCGGGGAGCTGTTTTTT	CASGLVLQSGLAANTGELFF
few	TRBV5-1	.	TRBJ1-1	TGCGCCAGCAGCTTGGGGTCAGGGCCAGCCACTGAAGCTTTCTTT	CASSLGSGPATEAFF
few	TRBV2	.	TRBJ1-4	TGTGCCAGCAGTGAGGTAGCAGGAACGGGATGGGAAAAACTGTTTTTT	CASSEVAGTGWEKLFF
.	TRBV13	.	TRBJ2-5	TGTGCCAGCAGCCTCCGACTCGAAAACCAAGAGACCCAGTACTTC	CASSLRLENQETQYF
.	TRBV28	TRBD1	TRBJ1-2	TGTGCCAGCAGTGCCGGGACAGGTGGCTACACCTTC	CASSAGTGGYTF